The clone carrying this T cell receptor (beta chain) was recorded a few times. TCRbeta library construction was performed incorporating unique molecular identifiers. TCRdb used MiXCR to reprocess the PCR reads, holding one entry per CDR3 protein. The sample includes roughly 220,000 distinct CDR3 sequences, 7.5% to 10% of them seen just once. The record originates from a study of T-cell reconstitution after alpha-beta-depleted transplantation in children. The CDR3 runs 14 residues. The ends were cut back, 1 base at V and 8 bases at J, with 12 bases in the middle. Looked up from germline, CDR1 is SGHVS and CDR2 is FNYEAQ.

J is TRBJ2-1 and V is TRBV7-6, with D perhaps TRBD2 (6 bases). Sequenced material: PBMCs from the stem cell graft donor, taken from the stem cell graft. This receptor was taken from a human donor who donated a stem cell graft to a child with SCID. The CDR3 region is CASSLGTSTHEQFF. The CDR3 DNA follows: TGTGCCAGCAGCTTAGGAACTAGCACCCATGAGCAGTTCTTC.